Each of the 21 T cell receptor beta chains below was sequenced from the same sample in a study of cytomegalovirus exposure and HLA in healthy donors. Primers: 60 Vbeta forward and 13 Jbeta reverse. Here immunoSEQ multiplex PCR was the method, and the copy in TCRdb shows in-frame clones only, minus some. Among some 150,000 clones listed, about four fifths were seen once. The material sequenced was PBMCs. The receptors were sampled from a man younger than 45 in good health and CMV-seropositive.

The chain has TRBV25-1 and TRBJ2-5, with TRBD2 matching 8 bases. CDR3 length: 13 amino acids. Trimming at V came to 10 bases and at J to 5 bases, leaving 9 bases not matched to a gene. In germline, CDR1 is MGHDK, CDR2 SYGVNS. The CDR3 DNA reads as TGTGCCACCTCTCCCCCTAGCGGGGAGACCCAGTACTTC. As protein: CATSPPSGETQYF.

This sequence joins TRBV27 and TRBJ2-2; 12 positions agree with TRBD2. The ends lost 4 bases at V and 5 bases at J; junction bases unmatched: 2. The CDR3 has 15 amino acids. Germline-derived CDR1 and CDR2 are MNHEY and SMNVEV (reference sequence). The CDR3 region has the DNA TGTGCCAGCAGTTGGGGGACTAGCGGGACCGGGGAGCTGTTTTTT. This translates into CASSWGTSGTGELFF.

This sequence joins TRBV25-1 and TRBJ2-5; 14 bases align to TRBD2. The length of the CDR3 is 16 residues. Per the germline V gene, CDR1 is MGHDK and CDR2 is SYGVNS. J lost 5 bases, V lost 4 bases, and 6 bases had no gene match. CDR3 sequence: CASSAGLAGGEETQYF. Written as DNA, the CDR3 is TGTGCCAGCAGTGCCGGACTAGCGGGGGGTGAGGAGACCCAGTACTTC.

The V and J genes are TRBV11-2 and TRBJ1-5, with a tentative D call TRBD1 (6 bases). The germline gives CDR1 SGHAT, CDR2 FQNNGV. With 4 bases removed from V and 0 bases from J, the gap between germline ends came to 13 bases. This CDR3 contains 16 residues. CDR3 DNA sequence: TGTGCCAGCAGCTCCGGAACAGGGTTTAGCAATCAGCCCCAGCATTTT. Amino acids: CASSSGTGFSNQPQHF.

This chain uses TRBV28 with TRBJ2-7; 11 bases are a match to TRBD2. The CDR3 totals 14 residues. V trimming: 7 bases; J trimming: 6 bases; junction bases outside the gene matches: 8. The V gene's germline CDR1 is MDHEN and CDR2 SYDVKM. CDR3 sequence reads: CASTIAGGLREQYF. In DNA, the CDR3 is TGTGCCAGCACCATAGCGGGAGGGCTGCGCGAGCAGTACTTC. The whole variable domain, remainder taken from reference TRBV28 and TRBJ2-7, is DVKVTQSSRYLVKRTGEKVFLECVQDMDHENMFWYRQDPGLGLRLIYFSYDVKMKEKGDIPEGYSVSREKKERFSLILESASTNQTSMYLCASTIAGGLREQYFGPGTRLTVT.

The chain links TRBV7-2 to TRBJ2-4; 12 positions agree with TRBD2. V gave up 4 bases and J gave up 7 bases; unmatched junction bases: 11. The CDR3 runs to 17 residues. Germline CDR1 reads SGHTA; CDR2 reads FQGNSA. The CDR3: CASSWGASGGARNIQYF. The CDR3 region has the DNA TGTGCCAGCAGCTGGGGGGCTAGCGGGGGGGCGAGGAACATTCAGTACTTC.

The chain links TRBV9 to TRBJ1-1; 9 bases line up with TRBD1. Germline V gene sequence: CDR1 SGDLS, CDR2 YYNGEE. V gave up 1 base and J gave up 8 bases; unmatched junction bases: 9. This CDR3 contains 15 residues. CDR3 coding DNA: TGTGCCAGCAGCGTATTACAGGGGGCCGAGGGGGAAGCTTTCTTT. It yields the protein CASSVLQGAEGEAFF.

The rearrangement uses TRBV5-4 and TRBJ1-2; D may be TRBD1 (5 bases). Looked up from germline, CDR1 is SGHNT and CDR2 is YYREEE (reference sequence). The CDR3 length is 14 residues. Trimming left V 0 bases short and J 3 bases short, with 9 bases between. The CDR3 is CASSLDRIYYGYTF. The CDR3 region has the DNA TGTGCCAGCAGCTTGGACAGGATCTACTATGGCTACACCTTC.

The chain carries TRBV7-3 and TRBJ1-2, with 9 bases lining up with TRBD1. The CDR3 contains 14 residues. CDR1 and CDR2 (germline): SGHTA, FQGTGA. V gave up 5 bases and J gave up 8 bases; unmatched junction bases: 9. The CDR3 region is CASSPGTGFGGYTF. The CDR3 DNA reads as TGTGCCAGCAGCCCCGGGACAGGGTTCGGGGGCTACACCTTC.

The V and J genes are TRBV4-3 and TRBJ2-5; a possible D gene is TRBD2 (7 bases). The CDR3 consists of 14 residues. From germline, CDR1 is LGHNA and CDR2 YSLEER. The germline V and J ends were trimmed by 3 bases and 5 bases, with 13 bases remaining between them. The CDR3 reads CASSQGGRWETQYF. DNA for the CDR3: TGCGCCAGCAGCCAGGGGGGGCGTTGGGAGACCCAGTACTTC.

The sample holds a few counts of this clone. The CDR3 DNA reads as TGCGCCAGCAGCTTGGCCGGGACTAGCGATTACAATGAGCAGTTCTTC. It translates to CASSLAGTSDYNEQFF. The chain links TRBV5-1 to TRBJ2-1; 10 bases match TRBD2. Trimming removed 0 bases from V and 4 bases from J; junction bases left unmatched: 4. Germline-derived CDR1 and CDR2 are SGHRS and YFSETQ. The CDR3 runs to 16 residues.

V is TRBV6-6 and J is TRBJ2-7, with D perhaps TRBD2 (6 bases). Germline V gives CDR1 MNHNY, CDR2 SVGAGI (reference sequence). Trimming left V 11 bases short and J 7 bases short, with 15 bases between. The CDR3 runs 11 residues. CDR3 coding DNA: TGTGCCGTCCGGGGGAACGGAGAGCAGTACTTC. It yields the protein CAVRGNGEQYF.

The rearrangement joins TRBV27 to TRBJ2-7; 7 nucleotides match TRBD1. Losses at the gene ends were 6 bases for V and 2 bases for J; bases not matched to a gene: 10. The germline V gene has CDR1 MNHEY and CDR2 SMNVEV (reference sequence). This CDR3 is built from 15 residues. The CDR3 reads CASRSTGAGAYEQYF. CDR3 nucleotide sequence: TGTGCCAGCAGATCTACAGGGGCTGGCGCCTACGAGCAGTACTTC.

The chain uses TRBV27 and TRBJ1-1; 8 bases map to TRBD1. The CDR3 is 13 residues long. Germline V gene sequence: CDR1 MNHEY, CDR2 SMNVEV (reference sequence). V lost 6 bases and J lost 4; bases outside the gene matches: 4. This CDR3 is CASRQGVVTEAFF. Written as DNA, the CDR3 is TGTGCCAGCAGACAGGGGGTAGTCACTGAAGCTTTCTTT.

The V and J genes are TRBV13 and TRBJ2-2, with D perhaps matching TRBD1 (6 bases). This CDR3 has 15 amino acids. V was cut by 5 bases and J by 5 bases, with 15 bases left in between. Germline values: CDR1 PRHDT, CDR2 FYEKMQ (reference sequence). CDR3 sequence reads: CASSPQGRGTGELFF. The CDR3 nucleotides are TGTGCCAGCAGCCCACAGGGAAGGGGAACCGGGGAGCTGTTTTTT.

The chain couples TRBV9 to TRBJ2-1; D might be TRBD2 (7 bases). V dropped 0 bases and J dropped 6 bases, with 10 bases sitting between them. CDR3 size: 14 residues. Germline assignment: CDR1 SGDLS and CDR2 YYNGEE. CDR3 nucleotide sequence: TGTGCCAGCAGCGTAGCGGGGGGCCGCAATGAGCAGTTCTTC. Amino acids: CASSVAGGRNEQFF.

The chain is built from TRBV28 and TRBJ1-4; D gene ambiguous. The V end lost 9 bases, the J end lost 3 bases, and 17 bases lay between the germline ends. Germline CDR1 and CDR2: MDHEN and SYDVKM. The CDR3 runs to 15 residues. Here the CDR3 reads CASSLPAEANEKLFF. CDR3 nucleotide sequence: TGTGCCAGTTCCCTTCCCGCAGAGGCTAATGAAAAACTGTTTTTT.

The genes are TRBV19 and TRBJ2-2; 7 nucleotides match TRBD1. Germline V lookup: CDR1 LNHDA, CDR2 SQIVND (reference sequence). V trimming: 7 bases; J trimming: 7 bases; junction bases outside the gene matches: 6. CDR3 length equals 13 residues. CDR3 in amino acids: CASTEGAIGELFF. CDR3 sequence (DNA): TGTGCCAGTACAGAGGGGGCAATCGGGGAGCTGTTTTTT.

The chain has TRBV21-1 and TRBJ1-2; TRBD1 is taken as the D call from the table, unchecked against the DNA. TRBV21-1 is a pseudogene segment. CDR3 length: 17 residues. CDR3 loop: CASSKGGPWAENYGYTF. CDR3 bases: TGTGCCAGCAGCAAAGGGGGGCCCTGGGCAGAAAACTATGGCTACACCTTC.

This chain links TRBV5-8 with TRBJ2-2; D unclear. From germline, CDR1 is SGHTS and CDR2 YDEGEE. The CDR3 extends over 15 amino acids. The V gene lost 0 bases and the J gene lost 4 bases, with 10 bases spanning the gap. The CDR3 region has the DNA TGTGCCAGCAGCTTGGAATTAGCTGGCACCGGGGAGCTGTTTTTT. Amino acid sequence: CASSLELAGTGELFF.

The chain carries TRBV27 and TRBJ2-1, with TRBD2 matching over 12 bases. Per the germline V gene, CDR1 is MNHEY and CDR2 is SMNVEV (reference sequence). The CDR3 runs to 15 residues. J gave up 4 bases and V 6 bases, and 4 bases lay outside the gene matches. As DNA, the CDR3 is TGTGCCAGCAGCCAGACTAGCGGGAGTTACAATGAGCAGTTCTTC. It yields the protein CASSQTSGSYNEQFF.